This record looks at one T cell receptor (beta chain) sequence and its context. Additional DNA sequences in this sample encode the identical CDR3. CDR1 and CDR2 from the germline V gene are MRHNA and SNTAGT. There are 14 residues in the CDR3. V was trimmed by 2 bases and J by 2 bases, leaving 8 bases between them. The data were taken from a study of glioma-infiltrating T cells after dendritic cell vaccination. The repertoire was sequenced with immunoSEQ multiplex PCR; TCRdb's copy has only in-frame clones and lacks some. The sample has 95,000 to 110,000 clones; 80% to 90% are singletons. Source: blood, taken before dendritic cell vaccination. The genes are TRBV6-4 and TRBJ2-3; D might be TRBD2 (7 bases). The sequence was obtained from a human donor with glioblastoma. CDR3 coding DNA: TGTGCCAGCAGTGACGGGGGGGCCACAGATACGCAGTATTTT. It is translated as CASSDGGATDTQYF.